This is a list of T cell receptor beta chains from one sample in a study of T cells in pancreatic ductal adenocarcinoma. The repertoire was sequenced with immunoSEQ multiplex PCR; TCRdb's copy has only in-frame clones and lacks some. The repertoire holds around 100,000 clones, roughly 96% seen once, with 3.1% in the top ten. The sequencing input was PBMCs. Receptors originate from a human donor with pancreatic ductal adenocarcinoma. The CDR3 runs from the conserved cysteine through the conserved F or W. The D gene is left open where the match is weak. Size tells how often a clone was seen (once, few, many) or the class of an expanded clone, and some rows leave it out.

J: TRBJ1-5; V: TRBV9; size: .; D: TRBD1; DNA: TGTGCCAGCAGCGTAGTGTTTGGGCAGGGGGTTTATAGCAATCAGCCCCAGCATTTT; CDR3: CASSVVFGQGVYSNQPQHF
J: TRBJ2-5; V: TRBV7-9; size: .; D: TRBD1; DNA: TGTGCCAGCAGCTTAGGTGTCGGGACAGGGCCCCAAGAGACCCAGTACTTC; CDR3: CASSLGVGTGPQETQYF
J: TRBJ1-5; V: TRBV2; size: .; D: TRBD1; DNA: TGTGCCAGCAGTGAAAGGGCAGGGGGAAATCAGCCCCAGCATTTT; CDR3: CASSERAGGNQPQHF
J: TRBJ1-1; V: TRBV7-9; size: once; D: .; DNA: TGTGCCAGCAGCATGGGACATTTGAACACTGAAGCTTTCTTT; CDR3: CASSMGHLNTEAFF
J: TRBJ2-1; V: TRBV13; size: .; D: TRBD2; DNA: TGTGCCAGCAGCTTCACTGGACTAGCGTCAAGTGGGAATGAGCAGTTCTTC; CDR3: CASSFTGLASSGNEQFF
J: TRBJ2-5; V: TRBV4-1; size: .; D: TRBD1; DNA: TGCGCCAGCAGCCAGGGACAGGGGAGCTCGGAGACCCAGTACTTC; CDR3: CASSQGQGSSETQYF
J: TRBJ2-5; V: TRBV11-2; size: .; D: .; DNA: TGTGCCAGCAGCTTAAGGGGAGAGACCCAGTACTTC; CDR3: CASSLRGETQYF
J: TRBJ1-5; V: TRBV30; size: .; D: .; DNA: TGTGCCTGGACCAGGGGAAGCAATCAGCCCCAGCATTTT; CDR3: CAWTRGSNQPQHF
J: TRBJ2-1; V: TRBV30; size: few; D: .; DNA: TGTGCCTGGAGTGTGGCGACAGGTGAGCAGTTCTTC; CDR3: CAWSVATGEQFF
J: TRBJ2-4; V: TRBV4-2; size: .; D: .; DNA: TGTGCCAGCAGCCAAGATCTCCGGCCGGGGGAAGCCAAAAACATTCAGTACTTC; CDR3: CASSQDLRPGEAKNIQYF
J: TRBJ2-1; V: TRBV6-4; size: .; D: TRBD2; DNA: TGTGCCAGCAGTGTAGCGGGAGGATCCTACAATGAGCAGTTCTTC; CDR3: CASSVAGGSYNEQFF
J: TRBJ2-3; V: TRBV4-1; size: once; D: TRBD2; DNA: TGCGCCAGCAGCCAATGGGCCCTCAGGACTAGCGGGACATATACGCAGTATTTT; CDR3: CASSQWALRTSGTYTQYF
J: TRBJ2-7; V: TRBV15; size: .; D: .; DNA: TGTGCCACCAGCAGAGATTTTTTGGGAAGAGGGTACGAGCAGTACTTC; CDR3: CATSRDFLGRGYEQYF
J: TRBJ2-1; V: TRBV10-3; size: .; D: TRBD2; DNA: TGTGCCATCAAATCTAGCGGGGGAGACAATGAGCAGTTCTTC; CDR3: CAIKSSGGDNEQFF
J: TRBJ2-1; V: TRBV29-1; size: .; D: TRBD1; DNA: TGCAGCGTTGCCAGTCCCGGGACAGGGGGCTCGGGTGAGCAGTTCTTC; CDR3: CSVASPGTGGSGEQFF
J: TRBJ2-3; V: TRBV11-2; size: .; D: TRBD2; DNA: TGTGCCAGCAGCTTCGGGACTAGCGGATTCACAGATACGCAGTATTTT; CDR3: CASSFGTSGFTDTQYF
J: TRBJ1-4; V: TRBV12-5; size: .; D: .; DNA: TGTGCTAGTGGTAGAGCCGAGGGAAATGAAAAACTGTTTTTT; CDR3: CASGRAEGNEKLFF
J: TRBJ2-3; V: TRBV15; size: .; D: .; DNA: TGTGCCACCGCCCTAGCGATAAGCACAGATACGCAGTATTTT; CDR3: CATALAISTDTQYF
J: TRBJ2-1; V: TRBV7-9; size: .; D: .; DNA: TGTGCCAGCAGCCCATTAGCGCAGCTCCACAATGAGCAGTTCTTC; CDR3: CASSPLAQLHNEQFF
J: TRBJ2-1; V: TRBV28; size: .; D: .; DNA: TGTGCCAGCACCACTAGGTTGGGATACAATGAGCAGTTCTTC; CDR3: CASTTRLGYNEQFF
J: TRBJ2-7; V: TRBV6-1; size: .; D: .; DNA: TGTGCCAGCAGTTCGGTCGGCGGGATCTACTTC; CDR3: CASSSVGGIYF
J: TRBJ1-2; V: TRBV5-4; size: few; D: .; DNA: TGTGCCAGCAGGGGAGACGGCTATGGCTACACCTTC; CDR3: CASRGDGYGYTF
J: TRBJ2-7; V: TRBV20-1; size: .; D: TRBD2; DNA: TGCAGTGCTCCGACTAGCCCCGAGCAGTACTTC; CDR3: CSAPTSPEQYF
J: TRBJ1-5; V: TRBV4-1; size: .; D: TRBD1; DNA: TGCGCCCCCCAGGGGGCGCAAAGCAATCAGCCCCAGCATTTT; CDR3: CAPQGAQSNQPQHF
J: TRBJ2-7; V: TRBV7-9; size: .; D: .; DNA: TGTGCCAGCACCACAAACGACAGACCCTACGAGCAGTACTTC; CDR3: CASTTNDRPYEQYF
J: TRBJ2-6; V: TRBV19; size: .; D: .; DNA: TGTGCCAGTACCCCCCAGGGTCCCTTTGGGGCCAACGTCCTGACTTTC; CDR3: CASTPQGPFGANVLTF
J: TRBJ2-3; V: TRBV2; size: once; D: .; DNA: TGTGCCAGCCAGGGGCACACAGATACGCAGTATTTT; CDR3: CASQGHTDTQYF
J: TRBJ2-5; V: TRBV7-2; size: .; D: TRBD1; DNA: TGTGCCAGCAGCTTCACGCCAGGGGGCCAAGAGACCCAGTACTTC; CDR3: CASSFTPGGQETQYF
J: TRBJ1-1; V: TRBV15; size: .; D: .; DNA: TGTGCCACCACCCCTACGGTAGCGGGGCCTGAAGCTTTCTTT; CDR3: CATTPTVAGPEAFF